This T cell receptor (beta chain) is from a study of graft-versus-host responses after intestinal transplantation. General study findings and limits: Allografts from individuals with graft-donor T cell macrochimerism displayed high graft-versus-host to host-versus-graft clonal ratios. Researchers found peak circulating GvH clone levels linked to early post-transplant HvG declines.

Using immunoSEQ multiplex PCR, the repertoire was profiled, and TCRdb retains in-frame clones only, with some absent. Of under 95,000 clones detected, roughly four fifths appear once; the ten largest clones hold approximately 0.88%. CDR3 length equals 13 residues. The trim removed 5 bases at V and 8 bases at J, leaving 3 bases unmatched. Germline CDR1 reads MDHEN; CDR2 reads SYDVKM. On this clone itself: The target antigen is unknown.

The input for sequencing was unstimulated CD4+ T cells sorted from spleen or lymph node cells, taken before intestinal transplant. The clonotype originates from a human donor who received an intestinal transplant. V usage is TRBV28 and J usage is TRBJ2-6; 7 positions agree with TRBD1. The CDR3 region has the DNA TGTGCCAGCAGTACGACAGGGCCCAACGTCCTGACTTTC. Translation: CASSTTGPNVLTF.